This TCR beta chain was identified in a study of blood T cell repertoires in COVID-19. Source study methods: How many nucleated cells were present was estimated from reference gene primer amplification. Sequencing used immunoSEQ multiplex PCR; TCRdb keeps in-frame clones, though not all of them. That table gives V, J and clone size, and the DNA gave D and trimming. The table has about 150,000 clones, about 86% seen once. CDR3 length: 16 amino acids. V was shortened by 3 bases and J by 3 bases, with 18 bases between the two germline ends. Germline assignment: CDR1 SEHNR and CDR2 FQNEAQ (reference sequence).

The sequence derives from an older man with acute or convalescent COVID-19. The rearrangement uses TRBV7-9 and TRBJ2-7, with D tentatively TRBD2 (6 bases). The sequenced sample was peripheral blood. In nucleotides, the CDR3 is TGTGCCAGCAGCTTCGGGACTCCGCGTCCCTACTACGAGCAGTACTTC. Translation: CASSFGTPRPYYEQYF.